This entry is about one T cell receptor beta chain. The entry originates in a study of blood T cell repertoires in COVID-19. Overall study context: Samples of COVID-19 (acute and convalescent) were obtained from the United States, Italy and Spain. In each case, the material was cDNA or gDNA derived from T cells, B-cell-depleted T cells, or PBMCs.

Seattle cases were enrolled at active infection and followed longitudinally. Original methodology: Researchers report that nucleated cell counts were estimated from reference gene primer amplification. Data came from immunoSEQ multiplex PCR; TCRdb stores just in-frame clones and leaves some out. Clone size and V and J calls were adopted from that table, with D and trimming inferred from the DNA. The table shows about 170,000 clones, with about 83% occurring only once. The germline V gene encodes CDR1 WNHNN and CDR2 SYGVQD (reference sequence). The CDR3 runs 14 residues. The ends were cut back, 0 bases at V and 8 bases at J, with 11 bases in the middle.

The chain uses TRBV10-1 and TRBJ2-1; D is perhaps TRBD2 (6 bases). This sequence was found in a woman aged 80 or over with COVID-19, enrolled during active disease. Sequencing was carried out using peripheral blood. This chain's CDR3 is CASSESSGLYEQFF. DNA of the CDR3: TGCGCCAGCAGTGAGTCATCGGGACTGTATGAGCAGTTCTTC.